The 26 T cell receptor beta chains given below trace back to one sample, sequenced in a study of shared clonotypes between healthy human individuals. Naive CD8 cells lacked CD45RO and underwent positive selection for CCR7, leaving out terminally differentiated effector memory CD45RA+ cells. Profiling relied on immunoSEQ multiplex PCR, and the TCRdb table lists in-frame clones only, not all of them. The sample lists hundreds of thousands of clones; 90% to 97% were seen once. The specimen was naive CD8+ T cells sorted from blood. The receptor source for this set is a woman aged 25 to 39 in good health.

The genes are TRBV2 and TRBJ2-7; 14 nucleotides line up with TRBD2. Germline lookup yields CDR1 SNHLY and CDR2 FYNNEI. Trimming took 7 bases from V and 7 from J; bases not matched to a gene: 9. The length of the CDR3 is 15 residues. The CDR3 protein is CASMEGLAGAGEQYF. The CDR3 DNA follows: TGTGCCAGCATGGAGGGACTAGCGGGAGCAGGAGAGCAGTACTTC.

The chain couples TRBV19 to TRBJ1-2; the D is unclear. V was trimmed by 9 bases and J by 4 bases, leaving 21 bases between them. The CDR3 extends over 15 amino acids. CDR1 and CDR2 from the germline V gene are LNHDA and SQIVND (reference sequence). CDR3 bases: TGTGCCAGCGCCGGGCCATACCACGGCGGCTATGGCTACACCTTC. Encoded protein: CASAGPYHGGYGYTF.

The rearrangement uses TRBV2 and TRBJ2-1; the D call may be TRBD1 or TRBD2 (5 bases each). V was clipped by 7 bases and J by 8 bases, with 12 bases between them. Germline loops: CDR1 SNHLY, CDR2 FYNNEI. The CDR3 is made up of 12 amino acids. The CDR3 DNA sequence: TGTGCCAGCACTGGGACGAAGGATGAGCAGTTCTTC. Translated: CASTGTKDEQFF.

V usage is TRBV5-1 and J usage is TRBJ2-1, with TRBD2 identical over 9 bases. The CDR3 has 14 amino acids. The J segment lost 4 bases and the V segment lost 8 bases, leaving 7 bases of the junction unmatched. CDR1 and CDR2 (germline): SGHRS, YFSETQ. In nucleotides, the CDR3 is TGCGCCAGTAGACAGCGGGAGGAATACAATGAGCAGTTCTTC. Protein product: CASRQREEYNEQFF.

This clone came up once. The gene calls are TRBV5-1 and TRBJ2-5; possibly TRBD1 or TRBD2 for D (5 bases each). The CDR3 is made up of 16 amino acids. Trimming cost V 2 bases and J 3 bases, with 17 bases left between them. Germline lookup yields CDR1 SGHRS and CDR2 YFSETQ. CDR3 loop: CASSFNPLRGKETQYF. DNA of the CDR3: TGCGCCAGCAGCTTTAATCCGTTGAGGGGAAAAGAGACCCAGTACTTC.

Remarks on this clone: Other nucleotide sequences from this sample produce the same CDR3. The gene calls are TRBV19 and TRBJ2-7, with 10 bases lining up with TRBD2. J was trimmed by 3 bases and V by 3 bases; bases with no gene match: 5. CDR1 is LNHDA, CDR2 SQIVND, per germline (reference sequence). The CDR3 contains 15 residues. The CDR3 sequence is CASSIRTSGNYEQYF. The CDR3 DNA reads TGTGCCAGTAGTATCCGGACTAGCGGCAACTACGAGCAGTACTTC.

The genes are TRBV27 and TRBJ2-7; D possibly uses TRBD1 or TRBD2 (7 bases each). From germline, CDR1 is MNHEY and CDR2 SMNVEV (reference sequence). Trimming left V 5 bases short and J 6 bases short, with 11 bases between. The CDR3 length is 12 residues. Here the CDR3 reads CASSQGGLEQYF. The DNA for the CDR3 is TGTGCCAGCAGTCAGGGGGGGCTCGAGCAGTACTTC.

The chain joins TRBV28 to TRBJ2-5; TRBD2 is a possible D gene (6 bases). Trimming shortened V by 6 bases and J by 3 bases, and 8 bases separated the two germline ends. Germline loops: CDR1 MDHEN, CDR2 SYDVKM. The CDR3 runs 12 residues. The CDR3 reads CASRWGEETQYF. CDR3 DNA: TGTGCCAGCAGGTGGGGGGAAGAGACCCAGTACTTC.

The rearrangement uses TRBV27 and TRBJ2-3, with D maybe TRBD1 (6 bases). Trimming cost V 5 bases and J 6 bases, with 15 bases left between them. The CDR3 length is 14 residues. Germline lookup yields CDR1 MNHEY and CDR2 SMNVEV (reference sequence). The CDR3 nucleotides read TGTGCCAGCAGTGGTACAGGGTTCGTGGATACGCAGTATTTT. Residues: CASSGTGFVDTQYF.

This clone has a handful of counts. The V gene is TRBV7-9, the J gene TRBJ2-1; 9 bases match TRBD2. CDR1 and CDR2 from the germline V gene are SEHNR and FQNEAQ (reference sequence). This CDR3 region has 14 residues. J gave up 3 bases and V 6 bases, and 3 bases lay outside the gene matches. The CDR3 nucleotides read TGTGCCAGCAGGCGGGAGGGCCTCTACAATGAGCAGTTCTTC. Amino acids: CASRREGLYNEQFF.

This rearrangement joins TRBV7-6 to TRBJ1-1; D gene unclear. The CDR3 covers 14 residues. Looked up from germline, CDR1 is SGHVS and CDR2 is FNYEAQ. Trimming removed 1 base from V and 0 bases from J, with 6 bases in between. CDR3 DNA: TGTGCCAGCAGCTTAGGGGTTATGAACACTGAAGCTTTCTTT. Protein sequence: CASSLGVMNTEAFF.

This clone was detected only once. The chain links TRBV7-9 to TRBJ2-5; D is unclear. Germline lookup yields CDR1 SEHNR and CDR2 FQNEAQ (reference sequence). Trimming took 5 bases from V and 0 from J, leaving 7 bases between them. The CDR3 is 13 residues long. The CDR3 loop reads CASSPWYQETQYF. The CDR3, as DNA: TGTGCCAGCAGCCCATGGTACCAAGAGACCCAGTACTTC.

DNA for the CDR3: TGTGCCAGCAGCTTACTCTTAGCGGGAGGGGTCAATGAGCAGTTCTTC. This translates into CASSLLLAGGVNEQFF. The chain is built from TRBV7-6 and TRBJ2-1, with 11 bases identical to TRBD2. The CDR3 runs 16 residues. Germline-derived CDR1 and CDR2 are SGHVS and FNYEAQ. The junction had 6 bases not matched to a gene; V was cut back by 2 bases and J by 6 bases.

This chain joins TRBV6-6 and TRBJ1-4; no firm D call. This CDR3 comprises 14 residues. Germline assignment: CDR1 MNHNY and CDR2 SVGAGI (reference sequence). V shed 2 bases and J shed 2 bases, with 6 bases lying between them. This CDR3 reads CASSYLGTNEKLFF. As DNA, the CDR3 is TGTGCCAGCAGTTACCTAGGGACTAATGAAAAACTGTTTTTT.

CDR3 region: CASSLDSSYYGYTF. CDR3 nucleotides: TGTGCCAGCAGCTTGGACAGTAGCTACTATGGCTACACCTTC. V and J are TRBV5-6 and TRBJ1-2; D call uncertain. The V gene lost 0 bases and the J gene lost 3 bases, with 9 bases spanning the gap. This CDR3 is 14 amino acids long. Germline CDR1 reads SGHDT; CDR2 reads YYEEEE.

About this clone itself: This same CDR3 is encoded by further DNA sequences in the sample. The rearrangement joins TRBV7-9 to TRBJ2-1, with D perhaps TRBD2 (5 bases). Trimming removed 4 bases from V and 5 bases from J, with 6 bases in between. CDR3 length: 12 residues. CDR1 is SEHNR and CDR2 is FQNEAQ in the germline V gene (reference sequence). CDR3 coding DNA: TGTGCCAGCAGCTCGGGAAACAATGAGCAGTTCTTC. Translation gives CASSSGNNEQFF.

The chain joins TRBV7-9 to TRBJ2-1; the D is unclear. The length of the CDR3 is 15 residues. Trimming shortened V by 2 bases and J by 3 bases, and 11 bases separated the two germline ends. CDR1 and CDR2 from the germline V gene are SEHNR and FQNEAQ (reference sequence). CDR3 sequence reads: CASSLQLFDYNEQFF. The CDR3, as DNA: TGTGCCAGCAGCTTACAGTTATTCGACTACAATGAGCAGTTCTTC.

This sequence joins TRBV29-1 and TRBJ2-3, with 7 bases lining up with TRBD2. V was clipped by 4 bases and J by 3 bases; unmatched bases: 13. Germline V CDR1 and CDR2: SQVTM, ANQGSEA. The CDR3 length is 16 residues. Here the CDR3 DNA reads TGCAGCGTTGGTGGAACGGCGGGAGAGGGTACAGATACGCAGTATTTT. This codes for CSVGGTAGEGTDTQYF.

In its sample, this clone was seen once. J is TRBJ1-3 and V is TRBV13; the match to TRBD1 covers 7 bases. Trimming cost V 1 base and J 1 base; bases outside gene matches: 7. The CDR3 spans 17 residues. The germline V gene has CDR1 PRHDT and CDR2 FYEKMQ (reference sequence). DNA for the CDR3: TGTGCCAGCAGCTTAGACGGCAGGGGGTTATCTGGAAACACCATATATTTT. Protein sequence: CASSLDGRGLSGNTIYF.

CDR3 amino acids: CASSYSTGQTNYEQYF. Here the CDR3 DNA reads TGTGCCAGCAGTTACTCGACGGGACAGACTAACTACGAGCAGTACTTC. J is TRBJ2-7 and V is TRBV6-5; 7 bases agree with TRBD1. Trimming cost V 0 bases and J 3 bases; bases outside gene matches: 8. In germline, CDR1 is MNHEY, CDR2 SVGAGI. The CDR3 contains 16 residues.

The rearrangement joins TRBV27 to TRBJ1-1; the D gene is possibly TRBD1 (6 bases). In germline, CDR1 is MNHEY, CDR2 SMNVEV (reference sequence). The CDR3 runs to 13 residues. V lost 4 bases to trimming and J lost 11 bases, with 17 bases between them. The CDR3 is CASSWDTDAMAFF. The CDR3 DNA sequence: TGTGCCAGCAGTTGGGACACAGACGCAATGGCTTTCTTT.

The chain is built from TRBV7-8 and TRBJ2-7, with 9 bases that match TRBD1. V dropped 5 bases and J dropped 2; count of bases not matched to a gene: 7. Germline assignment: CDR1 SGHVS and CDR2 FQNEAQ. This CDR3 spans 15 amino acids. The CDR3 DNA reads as TGTGCCAGCAGCCTAGGACAGGGGAATCCCTACGAGCAGTACTTC. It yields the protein CASSLGQGNPYEQYF.

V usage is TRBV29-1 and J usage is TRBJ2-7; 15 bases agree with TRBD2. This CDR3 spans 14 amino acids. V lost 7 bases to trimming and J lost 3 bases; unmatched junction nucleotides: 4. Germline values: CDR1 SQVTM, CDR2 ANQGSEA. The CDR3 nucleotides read TGCAGCGCGGGGACTAGCGGGAGGATCTACGAGCAGTACTTC. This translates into CSAGTSGRIYEQYF.

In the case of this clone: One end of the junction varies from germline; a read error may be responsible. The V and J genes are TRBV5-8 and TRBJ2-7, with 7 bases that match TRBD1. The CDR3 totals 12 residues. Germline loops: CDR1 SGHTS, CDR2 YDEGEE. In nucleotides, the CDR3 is TGTGCCAGCAGCACCCCGAGACAGGGTTTGAACTTC. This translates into CASSTPRQGLNF.

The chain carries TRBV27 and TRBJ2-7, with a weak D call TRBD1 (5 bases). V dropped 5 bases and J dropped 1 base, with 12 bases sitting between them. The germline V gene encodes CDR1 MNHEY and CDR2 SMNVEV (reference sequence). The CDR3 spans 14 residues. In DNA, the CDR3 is TGTGCCAGCAGTCCTGGACAAGTTTCCTACGAGCAGTACTTC. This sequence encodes CASSPGQVSYEQYF.

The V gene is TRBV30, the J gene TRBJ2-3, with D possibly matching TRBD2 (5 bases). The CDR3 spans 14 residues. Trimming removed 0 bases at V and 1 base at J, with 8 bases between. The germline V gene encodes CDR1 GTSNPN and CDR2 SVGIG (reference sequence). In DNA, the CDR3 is TGTGCCTGGAGTGTAGGTAGCGGCACAGATACGCAGTATTTT. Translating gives CAWSVGSGTDTQYF. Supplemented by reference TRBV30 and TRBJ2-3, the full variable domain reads SQTIHQWPATLVQPVGSPLSLECTVEGTSNPNLYWYRQAAGRGLQLLFYSVGIGQISSEVPQNLSASRPQDRQFILSSKKLLLSDSGFYLCAWSVGSGTDTQYFGPGTRLTVL.